This T cell receptor beta chain is from a study of blood T cell repertoires in COVID-19. Using immunoSEQ multiplex PCR, the repertoire was profiled, and TCRdb retains in-frame clones only, with some absent. This sample yields under 300,000 clones, of which 80% to 90% are seen a single time; 2% to 3% belongs to the top ten. In germline, CDR1 is MGHRA, CDR2 YSYEKL. The V end was cut by 3 bases, the J end by 0 bases, with 15 bases between. This CDR3 has 16 residues. The rearrangement links TRBV4-1 to TRBJ2-7; possibly TRBD2 for D (6 bases). The clonotype originates from a woman younger than 30 who had recovered from COVID-19. Sequenced input: PBMCs or T cells enriched from blood (not recorded which). This CDR3 reads CASSQVRDSSSYEQYF. CDR3 sequence (DNA): TGCGCCAGCAGCCAGGTCCGGGACTCCAGCTCCTACGAGCAGTACTTC.